Sequencing of this T cell receptor (beta chain) was carried out in a study of T cells after somatic rescue of genetic block. Here immunoSEQ multiplex PCR was the method, and the copy in TCRdb shows in-frame clones only, minus some. Of approximately 70,000 clones in the sample, approximately 90% were seen once. The TCR comes from a young man. The sequencing input was peripheral blood mononuclear cells (PBMCs).

The chain's CDR3 is CASSPGQGGYEQYF. CDR3 in DNA: TGTGCCAGCAGCCCCGGACAGGGAGGCTACGAGCAGTACTTC. V gene TRBV7-9 combines with J gene TRBJ2-7; the match to TRBD1 covers 8 bases. J gave up 3 bases and V 5 bases, and 6 bases lay outside the gene matches. The CDR3 contains 14 residues. CDR1 and CDR2 (germline): SEHNR, FQNEAQ (reference sequence).